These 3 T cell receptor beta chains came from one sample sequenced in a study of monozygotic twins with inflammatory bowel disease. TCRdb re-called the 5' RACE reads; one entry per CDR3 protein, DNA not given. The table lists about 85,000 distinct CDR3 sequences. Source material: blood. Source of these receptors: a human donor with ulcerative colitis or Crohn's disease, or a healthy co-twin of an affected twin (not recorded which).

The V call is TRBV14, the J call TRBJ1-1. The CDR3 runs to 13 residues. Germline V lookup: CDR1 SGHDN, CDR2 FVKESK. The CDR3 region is CASSRGSNTEAFF. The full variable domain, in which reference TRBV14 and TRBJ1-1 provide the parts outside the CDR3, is EAGVTQFPSHSVIEKGQTVTLRCDPISGHDNLYWYRRVMGKEIKFLLHFVKESKQDESGMPNNRFLAERTGGTYSTLKVQPAELEDSGVYFCASSRGSNTEAFFGQGTRLTVV.

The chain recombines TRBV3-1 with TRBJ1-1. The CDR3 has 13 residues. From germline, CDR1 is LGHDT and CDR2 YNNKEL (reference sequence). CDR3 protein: CASSQLGLPEAFF.

CDR3 residues: CASSLIGGRGRVEQFF. This rearrangement joins TRBV3-1 to TRBJ2-1; the TCRdb call, TRBD1, lacks DNA for checking. The germline gives CDR1 LGHDT, CDR2 YNNKEL (reference sequence). The CDR3 spans 16 residues.